This T cell receptor beta chain was profiled in a study of T cells in Graves' hyperthyroidism and ophthalmopathy (dated by TCRdb to between 2019 and 2020). Concerning the study at large: Peripheral blood samples were taken at initial diagnosis, before any treatment was given. A discovery cohort of approximately 97 patients, roughly 43 with Graves' ophthalmopathy and 55 to 60 with stable Graves' hyperthyroidism, was used to find distinguishing TCR V-J signatures. An independent validation cohort of 18 to 20 hyperthyroidism patients and about 15 patients who later progressed to ophthalmopathy tested prospective prediction of ophthalmopathy. The 100 discovery patients were randomly split 7:3 into training and test sets. The study also compared thyroid tissue and blood T-cell repertoires from several Graves' hyperthyroidism patients. After sampling, hyperthyroidism patients received methimazole starting at 30 mg daily, and ophthalmopathy patients received high-dose intravenous methylprednisolone. The paper describes TCR Vbeta CDR3 sequencing of 140 or so peripheral blood samples, made up of about 41 ophthalmopathy patients, 70 to 75 hyperthyroidism patients and around 17 progressor patients.

TCR beta CDR3 regions were amplified from RNA transcripts. The first round of RT-PCR for the TCR CDR3 was performed with the HTBI primer set and the Qiagen OneStep RT-PCR kit. The libraries were constructed in a second round of multiplex PCR and then size-selected and purified. Libraries were sequenced paired-end with 100 bp reads on an Illumina HiSeq2000. The original pipeline was this. SOAPnuke was used to process the raw data, throwing out any read that contained adapters or uncalled bases, had a mean Phred below 15, or lacked an exact constant-primer or identifier match. High-quality paired reads were merged using COPE v1.2.5, and each unique nucleotide sequence was defined as a clonotype. MiTCR v1.1 was used to align clonotypes to the IMGT TRBV, TRBD and TRBJ reference segments. The analysis was restricted to V-J combinations with a frequency above 0.0001, which together covered about 99% of the repertoires. The TCS score was defined as F50 (clonal expansion) divided by E x V (chaos), with BLOSUM62-based TCRdist calculated between CDR3 peptides within each V-J. Welch's t-statistics and random forest reduced around 510 V-J features to roughly 13, which were used in a naive Bayes classifier (R e1071). Using fastp at Q25 and MiXCR, TCRdb reprocessed the public reads and kept productive beta chains. Entries are consolidated by CDR3 protein sequence, retaining the most common genes and DNA. The V and J calls were not made by the authors but by TCRdb's processing. For this sample there are 300,000 to 450,000 distinct CDR3 sequences; around 20% appear just once. The ten largest clones take up 40% of the sample.

CDR3 length: 15 amino acids, cysteine to phenylalanine. Left in the record is the CDR3 DNA by itself, 45 bases read in frame from the first base. CDR1 SEHNR and CDR2 FQNEAQ are derived from the germline V gene (reference sequence). V was cut back by 5 bases and J by 2 bases, leaving a gap of 15 bases between them. This clonotype was detected ten times or more. Its recognized antigen is unknown. The record has no base qualities; no much larger clone is one base away. General conclusions and limits of the study: In validation, the model predicted progression to ophthalmopathy with 65% to 71% sensitivity and 72% to 85% specificity, a median of approximately 6.7 months before onset. No statistical method was used to set the sample size in advance, and investigators knew the group allocation. Most expanded thyroid clonotypes (frequency above 0.001) were also detected in blood, a finding suggesting that blood repertoires may reflect thyroid immune responses. A 13 V-J signature model separated ophthalmopathy from stable hyperthyroidism, with approximately 87% sensitivity and 81% to 83% specificity in cross-validation and 80%/75% in testing.

Ophthalmopathy patients had moderately to severely active disease, with a Clinical Activity Score of 3 or more, a NOSPECS grade of 4 or more, and a disease duration of less than 3 months. Any patient with an uncontrolled infection, another autoimmune disease, pregnancy or lactation was excluded. Diagnoses were based on clinical symptoms, serum thyroxine and TRAb, thyroid ultrasound and orbital computed tomography. Ficoll-Paque density gradient centrifugation was used to isolate PBMCs from around 9.1 ml of fresh peripheral blood. Total RNA was extracted with Trizol reagent, and quality was checked on an Agilent 2100 Bioanalyzer.

Sequencing was carried out using blood. Here the chain combines TRBV7-9 and TRBJ2-5; the D gene identity is not certain. The TCR sequence derives from a man between 18 and 29 years old with Graves' ophthalmopathy. The CDR3 reads as follows: CASSQSLNPQETQYF. The DNA reads TGTGCCAGCAGCCAATCACTGAACCCTCAAGAGACCCAGTACTTC.